The clone carrying this T cell receptor beta chain was seen only once. The data belong to a study of blood T cell repertoires in COVID-19. About the research overall: Some COVID-19 samples were acute and others convalescent; all came from the United States, Italy and Spain. Sources were T cells, B-cell-depleted T cells, or PBMCs; the material itself was cDNA or gDNA.

Original processing methods: Amplifying reference gene primers gave estimates of nucleated cell counts. TCRdb keeps only in-frame clones here, not all; method: immunoSEQ multiplex PCR. V, J and clone size are taken as reported in that table, and D and trimming were inferred from the DNA itself. Counted here are around 26,000 clones, roughly 76% occurring once; the ten biggest clones make up about 40%. The CDR3 sequence is 16 residues long. With 6 bases clipped from V and 6 bases from J, the junction kept 8 bases outside the gene matches. Germline V lookup: CDR1 SGHTA, CDR2 FQGTGA. The chain combines TRBV7-3 with TRBJ2-2; 12 bases line up with TRBD1. The sample was peripheral blood. The origin of this receptor is a man between 65 and 79 years old with acute or convalescent COVID-19. The CDR3 sequence: CASSATGTGGPGELFF. The CDR3 DNA is TGTGCCAGCAGTGCAACCGGGACAGGGGGCCCCGGGGAGCTGTTTTTT.